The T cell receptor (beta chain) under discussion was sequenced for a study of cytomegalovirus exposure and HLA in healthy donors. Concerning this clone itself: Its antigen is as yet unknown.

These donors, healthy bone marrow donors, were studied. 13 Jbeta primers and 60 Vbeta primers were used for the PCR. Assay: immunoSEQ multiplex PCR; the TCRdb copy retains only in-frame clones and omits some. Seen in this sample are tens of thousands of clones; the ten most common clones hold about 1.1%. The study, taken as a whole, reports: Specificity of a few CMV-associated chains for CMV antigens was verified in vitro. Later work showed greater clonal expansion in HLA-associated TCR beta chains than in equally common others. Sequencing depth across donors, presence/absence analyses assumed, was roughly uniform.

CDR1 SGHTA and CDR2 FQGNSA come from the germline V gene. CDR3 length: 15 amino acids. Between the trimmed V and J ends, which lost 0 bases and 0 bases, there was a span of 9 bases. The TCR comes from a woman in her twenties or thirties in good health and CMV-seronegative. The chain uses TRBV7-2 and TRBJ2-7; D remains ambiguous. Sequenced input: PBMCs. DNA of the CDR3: TGTGCCAGCAGCTTAGCGGGCAGAAGCTCCTACGAGCAGTACTTC. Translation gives CASSLAGRSSYEQYF.